A selection of T cell receptor beta chains follows, all from one sample in a study of OX40 agonist ivuxolimab in advanced cancers. Profiled with immunoSEQ multiplex PCR; TCRdb holds only in-frame clones, not every one. Seen here are roughly 58,000 clones, 87% observed once, and the top ten hold around 0.8%. Here the sequenced sample was CD4+ or CD8+ T cells sorted from blood, taken in a trial of the OX40 agonist ivuxolimab. These receptors all come from an adult with an advanced solid tumor such as melanoma, head and neck, liver or kidney cancer. The CDR3 runs from the conserved cysteine through the conserved F or W. The D gene is left open where the match is weak. Rows give clone size only sometimes, using once, few, many, or a class for an expanded clone.

d_call	v_call	j_call	clone_size	cdr3_aa	cdr3_nt
TRBD2	TRBV7-9	TRBJ2-1	-	CASSLGGRNEQFF	TGTGCCAGCAGCCTGGGAGGGAGGAATGAGCAGTTCTTC
TRBD1	TRBV9	TRBJ1-2	-	CASSVGGQNGYTF	TGTGCCAGCAGCGTAGGGGGACAGAATGGCTACACCTTC
-	TRBV7-3	TRBJ2-2	-	CASSHSQGSGGELFF	TGTGCCAGCAGCCACTCCCAGGGGTCGGGCGGGGAGCTGTTTTTT
-	TRBV7-9	TRBJ1-4	-	CASSLVGGRAEKLFF	TGTGCCAGCAGCTTAGTTGGAGGGAGGGCTGAAAAACTGTTTTTT
-	TRBV10-3	TRBJ1-2	-	CAISERAGYGYTF	TGTGCCATCAGTGAACGCGCGGGCTATGGCTACACCTTC
-	TRBV2	TRBJ1-3	-	CASKQGAGNTIYF	TGTGCCAGCAAACAGGGTGCTGGAAACACCATATATTTT
TRBD2	TRBV2	TRBJ2-2	-	CASTPGLAGGTGELFF	TGTGCCAGCACTCCGGGACTAGCGGGAGGCACCGGGGAGCTGTTTTTT
TRBD1	TRBV2	TRBJ1-2	-	CASRASTGYNYGYTF	TGTGCCAGCAGGGCCTCGACAGGGTACAACTATGGCTACACCTTC
-	TRBV27	TRBJ2-7	once	CASIGLGRGEQYF	TGTGCCAGCATCGGTCTGGGGCGCGGGGAGCAGTACTTC
TRBD1	TRBV7-3	TRBJ2-6	-	CASSFAGGISGANVLTF	TGTGCCAGCAGCTTCGCAGGGGGAATCTCTGGGGCCAACGTCCTGACTTTC
TRBD1	TRBV2	TRBJ1-2	-	CASSPGTGNLYGYTF	TGTGCCAGCAGTCCCGGGACAGGGAATCTCTATGGCTACACCTTC
-	TRBV5-1	TRBJ1-1	few	CASSLGGNTEAFF	TGCGCCAGCAGCTTGGGGGGGAACACTGAAGCTTTCTTT
-	TRBV11-2	TRBJ2-7	-	CASSFGQRRAEQYF	TGTGCCAGCAGCTTTGGACAACGAAGGGCCGAGCAGTACTTC
-	TRBV6-1	TRBJ2-1	-	CASSFRGPYNEQFF	TGTGCCAGCAGTTTTCGGGGACCCTACAATGAGCAGTTCTTC
-	TRBV7-2	TRBJ1-2	-	CASSLAVSNGYTF	TGTGCCAGCAGCTTAGCGGTCAGCAATGGCTACACCTTC
-	TRBV5-5	TRBJ1-4	-	CASSLGVANEKLFF	TGTGCCAGCAGCTTGGGGGTCGCTAATGAAAAACTGTTTTTT
-	TRBV5-1	TRBJ1-1	-	CASSLGGNTEAFF	TGCGCCAGCAGCTTGGGCGGTAACACTGAAGCTTTCTTT
-	TRBV5-4	TRBJ1-1	-	CASSGVLGLNTEAFF	TGTGCCAGCAGCGGGGTTCTGGGCTTGAACACTGAAGCTTTCTTT
TRBD1	TRBV7-4	TRBJ2-3	-	CASSLVRADTYSPRQGDTDTQYF	TGTGCCAGCAGCTTAGTAAGGGCCGATACCTATAGCCCCAGACAGGGTGATACAGATACGCAGTATTTT
-	TRBV5-1	TRBJ2-2	-	CASSPDNSIGELFF	TGCGCCAGCAGCCCGGACAATTCTATCGGGGAGCTGTTTTTT
TRBD1	TRBV5-1	TRBJ2-7	medium-sized	CASSSAGTGQEQYF	TGCGCCAGCAGCTCCGCCGGGACAGGGCAAGAGCAGTACTTC
-	TRBV12-5	TRBJ2-1	few	CASGLSAGYNEQFF	TGTGCTAGTGGTTTGTCGGCGGGATACAATGAGCAGTTCTTC
TRBD1	TRBV27	TRBJ1-2	-	CASSLHRGNGYTF	TGTGCCAGCAGTTTACACAGGGGCAATGGCTACACCTTC
TRBD1	TRBV5-1	TRBJ2-7	-	CASSWDSRAEQYF	TGCGCCAGCAGCTGGGACAGCCGTGCAGAGCAGTACTTC
-	TRBV5-1	TRBJ2-5	-	CASSLAESGPVQTQYF	TGCGCCAGCAGCTTGGCCGAGTCGGGACCGGTGCAGACCCAGTACTTC
TRBD1	TRBV7-6	TRBJ1-2	-	CASSLAPTGDYGYTF	TGTGCCAGCAGCTTAGCTCCGACAGGGGACTATGGCTACACCTTC
-	TRBV28	TRBJ1-4	-	CASSPGGIDEKLFF	TGTGCCAGCAGCCCTGGGGGGATAGATGAAAAACTGTTTTTT
TRBD1	TRBV30	TRBJ2-7	-	CAWSSGQGSEQYF	TGTGCCTGGAGTTCCGGACAGGGGTCCGAGCAGTACTTC
TRBD2	TRBV29-1	TRBJ2-1	few	CSVSGGAGNEQFF	TGCAGCGTTAGCGGGGGGGCTGGGAATGAGCAGTTCTTC
-	TRBV27	TRBJ2-2	-	CASSAGQTNTGELFF	TGTGCCAGCAGTGCGGGACAGACCAACACCGGGGAGCTGTTTTTT
-	TRBV30	TRBJ2-7	-	CAWKSGYLSYEQYF	TGTGCCTGGAAGTCTGGGTACCTCTCCTACGAGCAGTACTTC
-	TRBV2	TRBJ2-4	-	CASNRRGVAKNIQYF	TGTGCCAGCAACAGACGCGGGGTAGCCAAAAACATTCAGTACTTC
-	TRBV9	TRBJ2-7	-	CASSNSGTDSYEQYF	TGTGCCAGCAGCAATAGTGGGACCGACTCCTACGAGCAGTACTTC
TRBD1	TRBV4-1	TRBJ2-5	-	CASSQGDRYRETQYF	TGCGCCAGCAGCCAAGGGGACAGGTACCGGGAGACCCAGTACTTC
TRBD2	TRBV6-6	TRBJ2-1	few	CASRDPGGNNEQFF	TGTGCCAGCAGGGACCCGGGAGGGAACAATGAGCAGTTCTTC
-	TRBV9	TRBJ1-4	-	CASSVDWATNEKLFF	TGTGCCAGCAGCGTAGACTGGGCAACTAATGAAAAACTGTTTTTT
-	TRBV6-5	TRBJ1-1	-	CASSSARGSTEAFF	TGTGCCAGCAGTTCTGCCCGGGGGTCGACTGAAGCTTTCTTT
-	TRBV6-4	TRBJ2-5	-	CASSLPGRETQYF	TGTGCCAGCAGTTTACCGGGGCGAGAGACCCAGTACTTC
TRBD1	TRBV9	TRBJ1-6	-	CASSSGQGKSPLHF	TGTGCCAGCAGCTCAGGACAGGGGAAATCACCCCTCCACTTT
TRBD1	TRBV9	TRBJ2-5	-	CASSPQGQQETQYF	TGTGCCAGCAGCCCCCAGGGACAGCAAGAGACCCAGTACTTC
-	TRBV27	TRBJ1-1	once	CASSSNSRYTEAFF	TGTGCCAGCAGTTCAAACTCCAGGTACACTGAAGCTTTCTTT
TRBD1	TRBV7-9	TRBJ2-5	-	CASSSYRTGSVETQYF	TGTGCCAGCAGCAGCTACCGGACAGGGTCTGTGGAGACCCAGTACTTC
-	TRBV4-1	TRBJ2-7	-	CASSQEEGGRGLSYEQYF	TGCGCCAGCAGCCAAGAGGAGGGTGGGAGGGGGCTCTCCTACGAGCAGTACTTC
-	TRBV11-2	TRBJ2-7	-	CASSLGREQYF	TGTGCCAGCAGCCTTGGGAGGGAGCAGTACTTC